These 22 T cell receptor beta chains came from one sample sequenced in a study of a mutant IDH1 vaccine in newly diagnosed glioma. Antigens for these TCRs are unknown. The table came from immunoSEQ multiplex PCR; TCRdb's copy has only in-frame clones and leaves some out. The sample lists tens of thousands of clones, around 81% occurring once. Time point meaning: week 5, during vaccination. Alongside topical imiquimod, each dose of vaccine comprised 300 ug of mutant IDH1 20-mer peptide. Specimen: PBMCs, collected from a glioma patient whose treatment included an IDH1 peptide vaccine. The receptors originated from a man aged 50 to 60 with glioma.

This chain uses TRBV7-9 with TRBJ2-7; D is unclear. Germline CDR1 SEHNR, CDR2 FQNEAQ (reference sequence). Trimming left V 4 bases short and J 4 bases short, with 11 bases between. The CDR3 runs 13 residues. The CDR3 spells CASSSSNFYEQYF. The CDR3 nucleotides are TGTGCCAGCAGCTCCTCGAACTTTTACGAGCAGTACTTC. Variable domain in full (rest from reference TRBV7-9 and TRBJ2-7): DTGVSQNPRHKITKRGQNVTFRCDPISEHNRLYWYRQTLGQGPEFLTYFQNEAQLEKSRLLSDRFSAERPKGSFSTLEIQRTEQGDSAMYLCASSSSNFYEQYFGPGTRLTVT.

The V call is TRBV5-6, the J call TRBJ2-2; TRBD1 aligns across 7 bases. CDR1 and CDR2 (germline): SGHDT, YYEEEE. V lost 4 bases, J lost 4 bases, and 7 bases stayed unmatched. This CDR3 comprises 15 residues. The CDR3 region has the DNA TGTGCCAGCAGCGCAGGGGGTTATGTCACCGGGGAGCTGTTTTTT. Amino acid sequence: CASSAGGYVTGELFF.

A word on this clone: The same CDR3 is also encoded by other DNA sequences in this sample. The chain recombines TRBV20-1 with TRBJ2-3; D gene ambiguous. The CDR3 spans 10 residues. Germline CDR1 is DFQATT and CDR2 is SNEGSKA (reference sequence). V was trimmed by 3 bases and J by 3 bases, leaving 1 base between them. CDR3 region: CSASTDTQYF. CDR3 coding DNA: TGCAGTGCTAGTACAGATACGCAGTATTTT.

There are a few counts of this clone. The chain links TRBV28 to TRBJ2-2, with 8 bases matching TRBD2. The length of the CDR3 is 17 residues. The germline CDR1 and CDR2 sequences are MDHEN and SYDVKM. J gave up 6 bases and V 4 bases, and 13 bases lay outside the gene matches. The CDR3 protein is CASSWWQLAGGPGELFF. In DNA form, the CDR3 reads TGTGCCAGCAGTTGGTGGCAACTGGCGGGGGGTCCCGGGGAGCTGTTTTTT.

This sequence joins TRBV19 and TRBJ1-5, with a tentative D call TRBD1 (5 bases). Germline V CDR1 and CDR2: LNHDA, SQIVND (reference sequence). The length of the CDR3 is 15 residues. V dropped 4 bases and J dropped 3 bases, with 13 bases sitting between them. This chain's CDR3 is CASSRGRHNNQPQHF. CDR3 bases: TGTGCCAGTAGTAGGGGCAGACATAACAATCAGCCCCAGCATTTT.

The chain is built from TRBV2 and TRBJ1-2, with D uncertain. V gave up 3 bases and J gave up 8 bases, with 13 bases separating them. Germline V gene lookup returns CDR1 SNHLY and CDR2 FYNNEI. The CDR3 is made up of 13 amino acids. CDR3 loop: CASSEVLGLGYTF. CDR3 sequence (DNA): TGTGCCAGCAGTGAGGTGTTGGGTCTGGGCTACACCTTC.

This chain joins TRBV2 and TRBJ2-5; D may be TRBD2 (6 bases). The germline gives CDR1 SNHLY, CDR2 FYNNEI. V dropped 3 bases and J dropped 2 bases, with 13 bases sitting between them. This CDR3 region has 15 residues. The CDR3 here is CASSDRRGIQETQYF. The CDR3 DNA follows: TGTGCCAGCAGTGACCGCCGCGGGATTCAAGAGACCCAGTACTTC.

The chain uses TRBV15 and TRBJ2-3; D not certain. This CDR3 is built from 13 residues. The germline V and J ends were trimmed by 3 bases and 6 bases, with 10 bases remaining between them. From germline, CDR1 is LNHNV and CDR2 YYDKDF (reference sequence). The CDR3 DNA sequence: TGTGCCACCAGCAGCCCTGTAGGGGATACGCAGTATTTT. This codes for CATSSPVGDTQYF.

The chain combines TRBV7-2 with TRBJ1-5; D unclear. Per germline, CDR1 SGHTA and CDR2 FQGNSA. The CDR3 is 14 amino acids. With 5 bases removed from V and 0 bases from J, the gap between germline ends came to 8 bases. The CDR3 nucleotides are TGTGCCAGCAGCCCGATGATTAGCAATCAGCCCCAGCATTTT. It specifies CASSPMISNQPQHF.

The CDR3 DNA reads as TGCGCCAGCAGCTTGGAAGGCAGCTCGGCGGATACGCAGTATTTT. Encoded protein: CASSLEGSSADTQYF. The chain joins TRBV5-1 to TRBJ2-3; D is unresolved. Germline V CDR1 and CDR2: SGHRS, YFSETQ. Deletions cut 0 bases from V and 6 bases from J, with 14 bases between. The CDR3 is made up of 15 amino acids.

The V and J genes are TRBV18 and TRBJ1-1; no reliable D call. The CDR3 is 14 amino acids. Germline V gene lookup returns CDR1 KGHSH and CDR2 LQKENI. V lost 2 bases, J lost 1 base, and 8 bases lay in between. The CDR3 loop is CASSPSPSNTEAFF. The DNA for the CDR3 is TGTGCCAGCTCACCATCTCCATCGAACACTGAAGCTTTCTTT.

The J gene is TRBJ1-6, the V gene TRBV7-9, with no clear D. This CDR3 contains 15 residues. Per the germline V gene, CDR1 is SEHNR and CDR2 is FQNEAQ (reference sequence). The V gene lost 4 bases and the J gene lost 0 bases, with 7 bases spanning the gap. CDR3 bases: TGTGCCAGCAGCTACGGGCCCTCCTATAATTCACCCCTCCACTTT. As protein: CASSYGPSYNSPLHF.

The chain carries TRBV4-1 and TRBJ2-1; 12 bases map to TRBD2. Per the germline V gene, CDR1 is MGHRA and CDR2 is YSYEKL. The J segment lost 8 bases and the V segment lost 0 bases, leaving 8 bases of the junction unmatched. There are 17 residues in the CDR3. CDR3 sequence (DNA): TGCGCCAGCAGCCAAGATGCGACTAGCGGGAGAAGAGATGAGCAGTTCTTC. This sequence encodes CASSQDATSGRRDEQFF.

The V gene is TRBV6-1, the J gene TRBJ2-5; D remains unclear. CDR1 is MNHNS, CDR2 SASEGT, per germline. CDR3 length: 13 amino acids. Trimming pared 2 bases from V and 0 bases from J, leaving 4 bases between. CDR3 loop: CASSERDQETQYF. The CDR3 region has the DNA TGTGCCAGCAGTGAACGGGACCAAGAGACCCAGTACTTC.

V gene TRBV5-1 combines with J gene TRBJ1-1, with 9 nucleotides matching TRBD1. This CDR3 contains 14 residues. Germline values: CDR1 SGHRS, CDR2 YFSETQ. V trimming: 7 bases; J trimming: 0 bases; junction bases outside the gene matches: 4. The CDR3 reads CASGQGTMNTEAFF. The CDR3 nucleotides read TGCGCCAGCGGACAGGGGACCATGAACACTGAAGCTTTCTTT.

This chain joins TRBV30 and TRBJ1-1; 8 nucleotides align to TRBD1. Trimming at V came to 0 bases and at J to 11 bases, leaving 5 bases not matched to a gene. The CDR3 is 12 amino acids. Germline CDR1 is GTSNPN and CDR2 is SVGIG (reference sequence). CDR3 DNA: TGTGCCTGGAGTGTAGGACAGGGTAGGGCTTTCTTT. It yields the protein CAWSVGQGRAFF. The variable domain in full, with the rest retrieved from reference TRBV30 and TRBJ1-1, is SQTIHQWPATLVQPVGSPLSLECTVEGTSNPNLYWYRQAAGRGLQLLFYSVGIGQISSEVPQNLSASRPQDRQFILSSKKLLLSDSGFYLCAWSVGQGRAFFGQGTRLTVV.

This chain joins TRBV7-9 and TRBJ1-1; 7 bases line up with TRBD1. The germline CDR1 and CDR2 sequences are SEHNR and FQNEAQ (reference sequence). Trimming at V came to 4 bases and at J to 1 base, leaving 6 bases not matched to a gene. This CDR3 contains 15 residues. The CDR3 region has the DNA TGTGCCAGCAGCTACCCGGGGACAGAGAACACTGAAGCTTTCTTT. It translates to CASSYPGTENTEAFF.

This clone was picked up one time. The chain couples TRBV18 to TRBJ1-1; D not certain. Germline CDR1 KGHSH, CDR2 LQKENI. Trimming cost V 3 bases and J 4 bases, with 9 bases left between them. This CDR3 is 13 amino acids long. The DNA of the CDR3 is TGTGCCAGCTCACCTTGGCCGGGCACTGAAGCTTTCTTT. It specifies CASSPWPGTEAFF.

The CDR3 protein is CSVEIGHTDTQYF. CDR3 coding DNA: TGCAGCGTTGAGATTGGCCACACAGATACGCAGTATTTT. This sequence joins TRBV29-1 and TRBJ2-3; no definite D call. Germline values: CDR1 SQVTM, CDR2 ANQGSEA. CDR3 length: 13 amino acids. V was clipped by 3 bases and J by 2 bases, with 9 bases between them.

This sequence joins TRBV4-1 and TRBJ2-7; D remains unclear. Germline values: CDR1 MGHRA, CDR2 YSYEKL. This CDR3 spans 15 amino acids. V was clipped by 3 bases and J by 0 bases, with 12 bases between them. In DNA, the CDR3 is TGCGCCAGCAGCCAGCACTCCGCGGTCTCCTACGAGCAGTACTTC. Translating gives CASSQHSAVSYEQYF.

CDR3 bases: TGTGCCAGCAGTTACGCCAGATCACAAGGGACTGAAGCTTTCTTT. Translating it yields CASSYARSQGTEAFF. The V and J genes are TRBV6-6 and TRBJ1-1; D is unresolved. CDR1 and CDR2 (germline): MNHNY, SVGAGI (reference sequence). Trimming cost V 2 bases and J 5 bases, with 15 bases left between them. The CDR3 totals 15 residues.

This chain uses TRBV5-1 with TRBJ2-1, with 9 bases that match TRBD2. Germline CDR1 is SGHRS and CDR2 is YFSETQ. This CDR3 is 16 amino acids long. V shed 2 bases, J shed 2 bases, and the junction held 5 bases outside the gene matches. CDR3 sequence (DNA): TGCGCCAGCAGCTTAAAAGCGGGGGGACCCTACAATGAGCAGTTCTTC. This translates into CASSLKAGGPYNEQFF. The full variable domain, with the rest looked up from reference TRBV5-1 and TRBJ2-1, is KAGVTQTPRYLIKTRGQQVTLSCSPISGHRSVSWYQQTPGQGLQFLFEYFSETQRNKGNFPGRFSGRQFSNSRSEMNVSTLELGDSALYLCASSLKAGGPYNEQFFGPGTRLTVL.